Below, 32 T cell receptor beta chains from the same sample are listed, as sequenced in a study of T-cell memory formation after mild COVID-19. One entry per CDR3 protein, called by TCRdb with MiXCR from the 5' RACE reads. The sample has some 300,000 distinct CDR3 sequences; approximately 19% are singletons. Input material: PBMCs or a T cell subset sorted from them (not recorded which). Every receptor here comes from a man younger than 35 who had mild COVID-19 (a few samples of this study predate the infection). Cell type and time point are not known.

In nucleotides, the CDR3 is TGTGCCAGCAGCTTGATGGGGGGCTACGAGCAGTACGTC. This sequence encodes CASSLMGGYEQYV. This sequence joins TRBV5-6 and TRBJ2-7, with D tentatively TRBD2 (6 bases). V lost 1 base, J lost 3 bases, and 8 bases lay in between. CDR1 is SGHDT, CDR2 YYEEEE, per germline. This CDR3 spans 13 amino acids.

This clonotype was recorded many times. The rearrangement links TRBV28 to TRBJ2-7; unclear D gene. V shed 5 bases and J shed 0 bases, with 8 bases lying between them. Germline CDR1 MDHEN, CDR2 SYDVKM. CDR3 length: 13 amino acids. The CDR3 DNA follows: TGTGCCAGCAGTGTGTCAAGCTCCTACGAGCAGTACGTC. This translates into CASSVSSSYEQYV.

This clonotype has only a few counts. This chain connects TRBV27 to TRBJ2-5; D is possibly TRBD2 (6 bases). CDR3 size: 16 residues. Germline assignment: CDR1 MNHEY and CDR2 SMNVEV (reference sequence). V lost 5 bases and J 1 base, leaving 17 bases between the germline ends. Written as DNA, the CDR3 is TGTGCCAGCAGTCCCGTTGCGGGACGATCCCAAGAGACCCAGTACTTC. It codes for CASSPVAGRSQETQYF.

This clonotype was counted only a few times. The chain recombines TRBV14 with TRBJ2-1, with 12 nucleotides matching TRBD2. The V gene's germline CDR1 is SGHDN and CDR2 FVKESK. V shed 3 bases, J shed 10 bases, and the junction held 7 bases outside the gene matches. This CDR3 spans 15 amino acids. The CDR3 here is CASSQTSGGVGEQFF. CDR3 nucleotide sequence: TGTGCCAGCAGCCAGACTAGCGGGGGAGTAGGAGAGCAGTTCTTC. Supplemented by reference TRBV14 and TRBJ2-1, the full variable domain reads EAGVTQFPSHSVIEKGQTVTLRCDPISGHDNLYWYRRVMGKEIKFLLHFVKESKQDESGMPNNRFLAERTGGTYSTLKVQPAELEDSGVYFCASSQTSGGVGEQFFGPGTRLTVL.

The chain uses TRBV5-1 and TRBJ2-3; 9 nucleotides match TRBD2. The length of the CDR3 is 15 residues. The ends lost 7 bases at V and 6 bases at J; junction bases unmatched: 12. The germline V gene has CDR1 SGHRS and CDR2 YFSETQ. CDR3 amino acids: CASRWGVAGADTQYF. DNA of the CDR3: TGCGCCAGCCGTTGGGGAGTAGCGGGGGCTGATACGCAGTATTTT.

V gene TRBV5-4 combines with J gene TRBJ2-3; perhaps TRBD1 as D (6 bases). There are 14 residues in the CDR3. Germline V gene lookup returns CDR1 SGHNT and CDR2 YYREEE (reference sequence). Trimming stripped 3 bases from V and 6 bases from J, with 14 bases between. CDR3 sequence (DNA): TGTGCCAGCAGCTCCCGGACAGATGCGGATACGCAGTATTTT. Its protein product is CASSSRTDADTQYF.

This clonotype was seen a few times. The rearrangement joins TRBV5-1 to TRBJ2-1; tentative D call: TRBD2 (6 bases). This CDR3 comprises 15 residues. The V gene's germline CDR1 is SGHRS and CDR2 YFSETQ. The V gene lost 1 base and the J gene lost 7 bases, with 15 bases spanning the gap. The CDR3 DNA is TGCGCCAGCAGCTTGATTGGAGGCGGGGTAAATGAGCAGTTCTTC. Protein sequence: CASSLIGGGVNEQFF.

The rearrangement uses TRBV27 and TRBJ1-1, with a weak D call TRBD1 (5 bases). Germline CDR1 and CDR2: MNHEY and SMNVEV (reference sequence). The CDR3 has 17 residues. V was trimmed by 5 bases and J by 4 bases, leaving 23 bases between them. CDR3 DNA: TGTGCCAGCAGTCTATTGCCGATCGGGGACCGTTTCACTGAAGCTTTCTTT. Residues: CASSLLPIGDRFTEAFF.

This clonotype was observed a few times. The J gene is TRBJ2-7, the V gene TRBV4-3; possible D gene TRBD2, 6 bases. Germline V gene lookup returns CDR1 LGHNA and CDR2 YSLEER. The V end lost 8 bases, the J end lost 6 bases, and 14 bases lay between the germline ends. This CDR3 has 12 amino acids. CDR3 sequence: CASSHAGGEQYF. The CDR3 DNA reads TGCGCCAGCTCGCACGCCGGGGGCGAGCAGTACTTC.

This clonotype was detected only a few times. J is TRBJ2-5 and V is TRBV4-3; the D gene could be TRBD1 or TRBD2 (5 bases each). The germline V gene encodes CDR1 LGHNA and CDR2 YSLEER. The CDR3 consists of 15 residues. The V end lost 0 bases, the J end lost 4 bases, and 12 bases lay between the germline ends. CDR3 loop: CASSQDAFGGETQYF. CDR3 DNA: TGCGCCAGCAGCCAAGACGCCTTTGGGGGAGAGACCCAGTACTTC.

The chain employs TRBV5-4 and TRBJ2-5; D is possibly TRBD1 (6 bases). This CDR3 has 16 residues. Germline-derived CDR1 and CDR2 are SGHNT and YYREEE (reference sequence). Trimming shortened V by 3 bases and J by 5 bases, and 20 bases separated the two germline ends. The DNA for the CDR3 is TGTGCCAGCAGCTCATCCGGGACACCGAAGGGGGAGACCCAGTACTTC. It yields the protein CASSSSGTPKGETQYF.

The chain couples TRBV2 to TRBJ2-5, with D unclear. The germline gives CDR1 SNHLY, CDR2 FYNNEI. The CDR3 length is 13 residues. Trimming removed 6 bases from V and 5 bases from J, with 13 bases in between. CDR3 loop: CASRETRLETQYF. In nucleotides, the CDR3 is TGTGCCAGCAGGGAGACCCGTCTCGAGACCCAGTACTTC.

In its sample, this clonotype was seen once. CDR3 amino acids: CASSFPQGYQETQYF. CDR3 coding DNA: TGTGCCAGCAGTTTCCCCCAGGGGTACCAAGAGACCCAGTACTTC. The V call is TRBV28, the J call TRBJ2-5; a weak D match, TRBD1 (6 bases). V was trimmed by 3 bases and J by 0 bases, leaving 11 bases between them. Germline CDR1 and CDR2: MDHEN and SYDVKM. The CDR3 runs to 15 residues. Filled out from reference TRBV28 and TRBJ2-5, the complete variable domain reads DVKVTQSSRYLVKRTGEKVFLECVQDMDHENMFWYRQDPGLGLRLIYFSYDVKMKEKGDIPEGYSVSREKKERFSLILESASTNQTSMYLCASSFPQGYQETQYFGPGTRLLVL.

This clonotype was detected ten times or more. An end of the junction differs from the germline gene, which may be a read error. J is TRBJ2-3 and V is TRBV7-2; no clear D gene. Germline-derived CDR1 and CDR2 are SGHTA and FQGNSA. The CDR3 covers 12 residues. This CDR3 reads CASSLDRDTQYF. The CDR3 DNA is TGCGCCAGCAGCTTGGATAGAGATACGCAGTATTTT.

This clonotype was detected only a few times. The chain links TRBV7-2 to TRBJ1-6; TRBD1 might be the D (5 bases). This CDR3 is 14 amino acids long. Trimming removed 7 bases from V and 6 bases from J, with 13 bases in between. CDR1 is SGHTA, CDR2 FQGNSA, per germline. The CDR3 coding sequence is TGTGCCAGCACCAGAGAGGGGCCTAATTCACCCCTCCACTTT. The encoded protein is CASTREGPNSPLHF.

CDR3 sequence: CASSTLEGGYGYTF. The CDR3 DNA sequence: TGTGCCAGCAGCACCCTCGAGGGCGGCTATGGCTACACCTTC. This chain connects TRBV6-2 or TRBV6-3 to TRBJ1-2; D unresolved. The germline V gene encodes CDR1 MNHEY and CDR2 SVGEGT. V was clipped by 6 bases and J by 4 bases, with 15 bases between them. This CDR3 has 14 amino acids.

This clonotype came up a few times. The chain links TRBV7-9 to TRBJ1-1; 7 bases align to TRBD1. In germline, CDR1 is SEHNR, CDR2 FQNEAQ (reference sequence). This CDR3 is 15 amino acids long. The ends lost 2 bases at V and 3 bases at J; junction bases unmatched: 6. The DNA for the CDR3 is TGTGCCAGCAGCTTAAGACAGGGTTTAGACACTGAAGCTTTCTTT. This sequence encodes CASSLRQGLDTEAFF.

This clonotype was seen a single time. The junction departs from germline at one end; a sequencing error may be responsible. The chain has TRBV20-1 and TRBJ2-2; 8 positions match TRBD1. The CDR3 length is 12 residues. Germline V gene data show CDR1 as DFQATT and CDR2 as SNEGSKA (reference sequence). The DNA of the CDR3 is TGCAGTGATAGACAGGGGTCCGGGGAGCTGTTTTTT. Translating it yields CSDRQGSGELFF.

The chain employs TRBV3-1 and TRBJ2-5; D call uncertain. The germline V gene encodes CDR1 LGHDT and CDR2 YNNKEL (reference sequence). The CDR3 runs 14 residues. The V gene lost 8 bases and the J gene lost 0 bases, with 13 bases spanning the gap. The CDR3: CASSVYRDQETQYF. CDR3 nucleotide sequence: TGTGCCAGCTCCGTCTACCGGGACCAAGAGACCCAGTACTTC.

This clonotype occurred a few times. This chain connects TRBV29-1 to TRBJ2-2; D perhaps matches TRBD1 (5 bases). The germline V gene encodes CDR1 SQVTM and CDR2 ANQGSEA. The CDR3 loop spans 12 amino acids. With 5 bases removed from V and 4 bases from J, the gap between germline ends came to 8 bases. The DNA of the CDR3 is TGCAGCGTTCAGGGTAGCACCGGGGAGCTGTTTTTT. Protein sequence: CSVQGSTGELFF.

The chain combines TRBV7-9 with TRBJ1-1; D unresolved. Germline V gene lookup returns CDR1 SEHNR and CDR2 FQNEAQ (reference sequence). The V and J ends lost 2 bases and 10 bases respectively, with 14 bases between them. This CDR3 is 13 amino acids long. CDR3 DNA: TGTGCCAGCAGCTTATCGGCGGTGGCCGGAGCTTTCTTT. Amino acid sequence: CASSLSAVAGAFF.

This clonotype was picked up a small number of times. Compared with germline, one end of the junction differs, possibly owing to a read error. V and J are TRBV29-1 and TRBJ2-1; 12 bases agree with TRBD2. The germline gives CDR1 SQVTM, CDR2 ANQGSEA. CDR3 size: 11 residues. In DNA form, the CDR3 reads TGCAGCGCAGAAGGACTAGCGGGGTTGGGGTTC. Its protein is CSAEGLAGLGF.

The chain employs TRBV5-1 and TRBJ2-7; tentatively, D is TRBD2 (6 bases). From germline, CDR1 is SGHRS and CDR2 YFSETQ. V lost 0 bases and J 4 bases, leaving 14 bases between the germline ends. The CDR3 spans 15 residues. The CDR3 DNA sequence: TGCGCCAGCAGCTTGGTAGGGCGGGGCGGTTACGAGCAGTACTTC. This sequence encodes CASSLVGRGGYEQYF. Based on the CDR3 plus reference TRBV5-1 and TRBJ2-7, the full variable domain is KAGVTQTPRYLIKTRGQQVTLSCSPISGHRSVSWYQQTPGQGLQFLFEYFSETQRNKGNFPGRFSGRQFSNSRSEMNVSTLELGDSALYLCASSLVGRGGYEQYFGPGTRLTVT.

The V call is TRBV4-3, the J call TRBJ1-1; D is unresolved. The CDR3 covers 13 residues. V was shortened by 1 base and J by 12 bases, with 15 bases between the two germline ends. Germline V gene lookup returns CDR1 LGHNA and CDR2 YSLEER. The CDR3 DNA reads as TGCGCCAGCAGCCAAGTGCTAGGAGAGGCGTCTTTCTTT. Encoded protein: CASSQVLGEASFF.

This clonotype has only a few counts. The chain combines TRBV20-1 with TRBJ2-3; no clear D gene. This CDR3 region has 16 residues. Trimming removed 3 bases from V and 2 bases from J, with 18 bases in between. Germline V gives CDR1 DFQATT, CDR2 SNEGSKA (reference sequence). For the CDR3, the DNA is TGCAGTGCTAGGGGATTGCTAGGTCTAGTCACAGATACGCAGTATTTT. Protein product: CSARGLLGLVTDTQYF.

The V call is TRBV29-1, the J call TRBJ1-2; 9 nucleotides agree with TRBD1. This CDR3 contains 15 residues. Germline CDR1 is SQVTM and CDR2 is ANQGSEA. V was clipped by 7 bases and J by 0 bases; unmatched bases: 9. In DNA, the CDR3 is TGCAGCGCGGGACCACAGGGGGCTGCTAACTATGGCTACACCTTC. Translating it yields CSAGPQGAANYGYTF.

This clonotype has just a few counts. The chain is built from TRBV2 and TRBJ2-1; a possible D gene is TRBD2 (6 bases). Trimming removed 5 bases at V and 7 bases at J, with 15 bases between. This CDR3 has 14 residues. Germline CDR1 and CDR2: SNHLY and FYNNEI. CDR3 nucleotide sequence: TGTGCCAGCAGTCCGGGACTTAGTTGGAATGAGCAGTTCTTC. This sequence encodes CASSPGLSWNEQFF. Based on the CDR3 plus reference TRBV2 and TRBJ2-1, the full variable domain is EPEVTQTPSHQVTQMGQEVILRCVPISNHLYFYWYRQILGQKVEFLVSFYNNEISEKSEIFDDQFSVERPDGSNFTLKIRSTKLEDSAMYFCASSPGLSWNEQFFGPGTRLTVL.

The J gene is TRBJ2-1, the V gene TRBV19; D gene unclear. Trimming shortened V by 5 bases and J by 4 bases, and 12 bases separated the two germline ends. CDR1 is LNHDA and CDR2 is SQIVND in the germline V gene (reference sequence). This CDR3 has 14 amino acids. The CDR3 region has the DNA TGTGCCAGTAGTTTGGGCTTCGGGTACAATGAGCAGTTCTTC. Translating it yields CASSLGFGYNEQFF.

This clonotype was recorded a few times. The chain carries TRBV7-2 and TRBJ2-2; a weak D match, TRBD1 (5 bases). Germline values: CDR1 SGHTA, CDR2 FQGNSA. The germline V and J ends were trimmed by 1 base and 5 bases, with 23 bases remaining between them. The CDR3 contains 19 residues. The CDR3: CASSLGPPGLGLVTGELFF. DNA of the CDR3: TGTGCCAGCAGCTTAGGGCCACCAGGGTTGGGGCTTGTGACCGGGGAGCTGTTTTTT.

This clonotype showed up just a few times. The V call is TRBV21-1, the J call TRBJ2-2; the table gives TRBD1 as D, unverified against the DNA. TRBV21-1 constitutes a pseudogene. CDR3 size: 16 residues. This CDR3 is CASSKAPREKPGELFF. CDR3 bases: TGTGCCAGCAGCAAAGCTCCCAGGGAAAAGCCCGGGGAGCTGTTTTTT.

This chain links TRBV5-1 with TRBJ2-7, with TRBD1 matching over 11 bases. The length of the CDR3 is 14 residues. V dropped 3 bases and J dropped 5; count of bases not matched to a gene: 4. Germline V gives CDR1 SGHRS, CDR2 YFSETQ. The CDR3 spells CASSSGQGVNEQYF. CDR3 DNA: TGCGCCAGCAGCTCGGGACAGGGGGTTAACGAGCAGTACTTC.

The chain employs TRBV5-1 and TRBJ2-5, with 14 bases lining up with TRBD2. This CDR3 has 15 residues. The V gene's germline CDR1 is SGHRS and CDR2 YFSETQ. With V trimmed by 4 bases and J by 4 bases, 3 bases remained unmatched. The CDR3 region is CASSPGTSGGETQYF. The CDR3 DNA reads as TGCGCCAGCAGCCCGGGGACTAGCGGGGGAGAGACCCAGTACTTC. The whole variable domain, remainder taken from reference TRBV5-1 and TRBJ2-5, is KAGVTQTPRYLIKTRGQQVTLSCSPISGHRSVSWYQQTPGQGLQFLFEYFSETQRNKGNFPGRFSGRQFSNSRSEMNVSTLELGDSALYLCASSPGTSGGETQYFGPGTRLLVL.